These 2 T cell receptor beta chains originate from one sample sequenced in a study of T-cell memory formation after mild COVID-19. From the 5' RACE reads, TCRdb called clonotypes with MiXCR, one entry per CDR3 protein. The sample lists around 340,000 distinct CDR3 sequences, around 15% occurring once. Sequenced sample: PBMCs or a T cell subset sorted from them (not recorded which). The source is a man aged 18 to 29 who had mild COVID-19 (a few samples of this study predate the infection). Cell type and time point are not known.

This chain joins TRBV6-6 and TRBJ1-3, with TRBD1 matching 7 bases. With V trimmed by 5 bases and J by 0 bases, 19 bases remained unmatched. CDR3 length equals 20 residues. Germline lookup yields CDR1 MNHNY and CDR2 SVGAGI (reference sequence). The CDR3 bases are TGTGCCAGCAGTGACGGGGGGGGGAGGGGGCAGTCCGTCTCTGGAAACACCATATATTTT. It is translated as CASSDGGGRGQSVSGNTIYF.

This clonotype occurred a few times. This chain joins TRBV7-8 and TRBJ1-1; no clear D. The CDR3 spans 16 residues. The V end lost 3 bases, the J end lost 4 bases, and 18 bases lay between the germline ends. Per germline, CDR1 SGHVS and CDR2 FQNEAQ. The chain's CDR3 is CASSFPKYREGTEAFF. The CDR3 DNA is TGTGCCAGCAGCTTTCCAAAATACCGGGAGGGCACTGAAGCTTTCTTT.